These T cell receptor beta chains were read from a single sample in a study of cytomegalovirus exposure and HLA in healthy donors. Only in-frame clones appear in the TCRdb table, and some are missing; sequencing was by immunoSEQ multiplex PCR. This sample's clone table lists 74,000 or so clones. The sample taken for sequencing was PBMCs. Receptors were obtained from an older woman in good health and CMV-seronegative. Each CDR3 is given without its conserved first and last residue.

V,CDR3
TRBV4-2,ASSQRASLPGLAGVYEQY
TRBV4-3,ASSQEGSGHYNEQF
TRBV7-6,ASSLANPGGSAGELF
TRBV11-2,ASSLLAGDGEQY
TRBV28,ASSLIQTGANVLT
TRBV9,ASSVVGLMNTEAF
TRBV19,ASSTDRADYGYT
TRBV5-1,ASSDSWSTGELF
TRBV15,ATKQGGRSDTQY
TRBV7-9,ASSSSGAKNIQY
TRBV4-1,ASSQDSAEQF
TRBV10-3,AIAPGGESSGANVLT
TRBV9,ASQTSGSNEQY
TRBV6-4,ASSEQAGGPHEQF
TRBV28,ASSLPTGNYGYT
TRBV6-5,ASSYQGSAGNTIY
TRBV25-1,ASSARSEKLF
TRBV6-5,ASSLAGGYEQY
TRBV6-5,ASSYSVEGGQPQH
TRBV7-9,ASTSSYEQY
TRBV7-9,ASSGQGAGTDTQY
TRBV5-4,ASSWSVGLTYEQY
TRBV18,ASSPPVREDKRGEQY
TRBV9,ASSVGLPGQQNYGYT
TRBV6-4,ASSVSGTVKAAF
TRBV7-9,ASSSGPRNQPQH
TRBV10-3,AISDPGQGELSPQH
TRBV9,ASSQGAYNQPQH
TRBV6-5,ASSYAAGQGSYEQY
TRBV6-4,ASSVQGETYNEQF
TRBV9,ASSAGVSNQPQH
TRBV1,TSSQDGARDYSNQPQH
TRBV30,AWSRGGVGTGELF
TRBV6-7,ASSYAGTGQDHEQY
TRBV29-1,SVDGLGVRQGPEAF
TRBV2,ASTGQASSPLH
TRBV28,ASSLGHANYGYT
TRBV4-3,ASSHFSAVPGNEKLF
TRBV5-4,ASSRSSGKETQY
TRBV5-1,ASTEGGTSGSTDTQY
TRBV19,ASSDRQGAGQPQH
TRBV5-1,ASSSSGFATYEQY
TRBV11-2,ASSPSRRSGRFLPGELF
TRBV4-1,ASSQAPGSSYEQY
TRBV28,ASSLPDRGRSPLH
TRBV29-1,SVERGTGQTYEQY
TRBV18,ASSPLRTADNEQF
TRBV11-3,ASSSHLLAPLVNEQF
TRBV7-3,ASRQGWSTGELF
TRBV7-6,ASLNGVAGGRTDTQY
TRBV30,AWGRGGAPNYGYT
TRBV6-1,ASSEMGTRGQPQH
TRBV6-1,ASSDASGSYEQY